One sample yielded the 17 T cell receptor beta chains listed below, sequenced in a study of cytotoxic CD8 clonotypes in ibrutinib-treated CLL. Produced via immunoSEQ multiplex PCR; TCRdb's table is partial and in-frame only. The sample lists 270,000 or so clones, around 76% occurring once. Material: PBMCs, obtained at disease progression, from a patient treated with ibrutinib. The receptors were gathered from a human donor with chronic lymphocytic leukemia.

The CDR3 spells CASSLGRLAGGHSYEQYF. The CDR3, as DNA: TGTGCCAGCAGCTTAGGTAGACTAGCGGGAGGTCACTCCTACGAGCAGTACTTC. The chain is built from TRBV7-2 and TRBJ2-7; TRBD2 matches 13 bases. Trimming removed 1 base from V and 0 bases from J; junction bases left unmatched: 6. Per the germline V gene, CDR1 is SGHTA and CDR2 is FQGNSA. The CDR3 has 18 amino acids.

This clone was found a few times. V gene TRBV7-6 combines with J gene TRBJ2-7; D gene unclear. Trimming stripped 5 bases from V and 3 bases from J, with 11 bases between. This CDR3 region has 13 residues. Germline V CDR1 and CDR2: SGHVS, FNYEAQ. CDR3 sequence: CASSAQSHYEQYF. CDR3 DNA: TGTGCCAGCAGCGCGCAGAGCCACTACGAGCAGTACTTC.

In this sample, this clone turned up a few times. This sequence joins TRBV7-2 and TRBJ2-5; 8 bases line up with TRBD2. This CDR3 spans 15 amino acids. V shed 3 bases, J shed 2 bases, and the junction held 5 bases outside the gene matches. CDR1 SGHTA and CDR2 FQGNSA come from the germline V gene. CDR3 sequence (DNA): TGTGCCAGCAGCTTGGGACTAGGGGATCAAGAGACCCAGTACTTC. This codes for CASSLGLGDQETQYF.

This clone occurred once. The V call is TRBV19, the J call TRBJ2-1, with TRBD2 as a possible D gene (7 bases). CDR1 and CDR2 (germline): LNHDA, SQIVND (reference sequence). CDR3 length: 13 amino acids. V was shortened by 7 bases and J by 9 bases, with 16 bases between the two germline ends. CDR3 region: CASMAGARGEQFF. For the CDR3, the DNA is TGTGCCAGTATGGCGGGGGCTAGGGGTGAGCAGTTCTTC. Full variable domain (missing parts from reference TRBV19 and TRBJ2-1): DGGITQSPKYLFRKEGQNVTLSCEQNLNHDAMYWYRQDPGQGLRLIYYSQIVNDFQKGDIAEGYSVSREKKESFPLTVTSAQKNPTAFYLCASMAGARGEQFFGPGTRLTVL.

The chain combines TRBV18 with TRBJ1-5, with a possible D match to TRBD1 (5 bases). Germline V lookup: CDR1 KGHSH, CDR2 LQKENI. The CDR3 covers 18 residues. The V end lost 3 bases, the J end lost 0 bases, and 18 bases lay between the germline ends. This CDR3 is CASSPGQGRSYSNQPQHF. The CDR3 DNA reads TGTGCCAGCTCACCGGGGCAGGGTCGGTCTTATAGCAATCAGCCCCAGCATTTT.

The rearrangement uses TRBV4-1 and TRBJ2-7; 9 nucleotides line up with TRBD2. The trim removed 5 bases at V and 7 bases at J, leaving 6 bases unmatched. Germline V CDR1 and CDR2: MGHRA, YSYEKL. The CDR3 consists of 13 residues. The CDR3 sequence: CASSAAGGSEQYF. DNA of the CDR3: TGCGCCAGCAGCGCCGCGGGGGGGTCTGAGCAGTACTTC.

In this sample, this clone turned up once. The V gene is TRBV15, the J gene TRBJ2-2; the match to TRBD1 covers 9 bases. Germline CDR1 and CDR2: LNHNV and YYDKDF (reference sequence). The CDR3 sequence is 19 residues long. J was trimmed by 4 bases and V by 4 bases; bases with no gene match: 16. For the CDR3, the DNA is TGTGCCACCAGCAAAGTATGGTCCTGGGACAGGGCGGTCACCGGGGAGCTGTTTTTT. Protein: CATSKVWSWDRAVTGELFF.

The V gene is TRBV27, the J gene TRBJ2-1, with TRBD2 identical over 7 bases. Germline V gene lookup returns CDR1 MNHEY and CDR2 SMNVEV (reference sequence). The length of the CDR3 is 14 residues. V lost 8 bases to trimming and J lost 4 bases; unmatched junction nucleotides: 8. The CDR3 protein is CASRGLAEYNEQFF. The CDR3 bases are TGTGCCAGCCGAGGCCTAGCGGAGTACAATGAGCAGTTCTTC.

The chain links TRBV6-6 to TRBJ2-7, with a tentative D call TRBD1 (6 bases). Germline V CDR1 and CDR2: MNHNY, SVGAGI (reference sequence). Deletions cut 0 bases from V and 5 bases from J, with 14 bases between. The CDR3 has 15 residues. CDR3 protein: CASSYSAGDRNEQYF. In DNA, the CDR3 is TGTGCCAGCAGTTACTCGGCAGGGGATCGGAACGAGCAGTACTTC.

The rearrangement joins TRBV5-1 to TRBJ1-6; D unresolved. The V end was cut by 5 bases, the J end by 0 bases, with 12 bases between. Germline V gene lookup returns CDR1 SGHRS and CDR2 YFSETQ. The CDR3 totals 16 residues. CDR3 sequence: CASSRRASSYNSPLHF. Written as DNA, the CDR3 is TGCGCCAGCAGTCGAAGAGCGAGCTCCTATAATTCACCCCTCCACTTT.

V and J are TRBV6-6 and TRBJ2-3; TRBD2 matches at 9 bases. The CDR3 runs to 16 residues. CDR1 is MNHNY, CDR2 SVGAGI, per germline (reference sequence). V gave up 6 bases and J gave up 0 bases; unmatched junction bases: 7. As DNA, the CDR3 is TGTGCCAGCAGCCCTTTAGCGGGAGTGAGCACAGATACGCAGTATTTT. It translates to CASSPLAGVSTDTQYF.

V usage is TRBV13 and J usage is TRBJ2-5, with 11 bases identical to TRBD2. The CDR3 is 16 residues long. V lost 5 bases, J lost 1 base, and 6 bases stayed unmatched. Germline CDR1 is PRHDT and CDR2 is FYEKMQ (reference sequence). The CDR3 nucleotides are TGTGCCAGCAGCGCGAGACTAGCGGGAATCCAAGAGACCCAGTACTTC. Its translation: CASSARLAGIQETQYF.

The CDR3 region has the DNA TGTGCCAGCAGCAAACTAGCGGGGACTGAGGGGCAGTTCTTC. Encoded protein: CASSKLAGTEGQFF. V usage is TRBV21-1 and J usage is TRBJ2-1; whether TRBD2, the table's D call, matches the DNA was not checked. TRBV21-1 is a listed pseudogene. There are 14 residues in the CDR3.

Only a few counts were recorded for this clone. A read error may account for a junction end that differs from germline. The CDR3 reads CSVEGNGYTF. The CDR3 DNA is TGCAGCGTCGAAGGGAATGGCTACACCTTC. The chain recombines TRBV29-1 with TRBJ1-2; D gene uncertain. Germline lookup yields CDR1 SQVTM and CDR2 ANQGSEA. The CDR3 has 10 amino acids.

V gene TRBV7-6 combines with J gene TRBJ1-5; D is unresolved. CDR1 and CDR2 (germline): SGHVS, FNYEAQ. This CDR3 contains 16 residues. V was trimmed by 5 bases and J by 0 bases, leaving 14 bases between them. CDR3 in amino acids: CASSPVSEYSNQPQHF. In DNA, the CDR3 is TGTGCCAGCAGCCCAGTGTCGGAATATAGCAATCAGCCCCAGCATTTT.

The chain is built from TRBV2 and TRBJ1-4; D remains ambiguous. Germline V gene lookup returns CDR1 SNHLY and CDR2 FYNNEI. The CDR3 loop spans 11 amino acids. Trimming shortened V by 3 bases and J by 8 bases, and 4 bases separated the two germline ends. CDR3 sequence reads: CASSEDEKLFF. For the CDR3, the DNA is TGTGCCAGCAGTGAGGACGAAAAACTGTTTTTT.

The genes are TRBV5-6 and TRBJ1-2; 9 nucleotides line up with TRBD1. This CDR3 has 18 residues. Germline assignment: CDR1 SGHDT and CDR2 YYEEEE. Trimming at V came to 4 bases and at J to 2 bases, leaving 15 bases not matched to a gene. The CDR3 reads CASSTYRDREGANYGYTF. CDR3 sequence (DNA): TGTGCCAGCAGCACGTACCGGGACAGGGAAGGAGCGAACTATGGCTACACCTTC.